This entry describes one T cell receptor beta chain. This sample is drawn from a study of cytomegalovirus exposure and HLA in healthy donors. 13 Jbeta primers and 60 Vbeta primers were used for the PCR. The protocol was immunoSEQ multiplex PCR, while the TCRdb copy is restricted to in-frame clones and leaves out a portion. The data contain about 200,000 clones, more than 75% of them singletons. Germline V gene sequence: CDR1 MNHEY, CDR2 SVGAGI. Trimming left V 0 bases short and J 6 bases short, with 9 bases between. This CDR3 is 13 amino acids long. The chain carries TRBV6-5 and TRBJ2-7; tentative D call: TRBD1 (5 bases). The sequencing input was PBMCs. This TCR came from a young woman in good health and CMV-seronegative. Written as DNA, the CDR3 is TGTGCCAGCAGTTACTCGAAGCAGGGCGAGCAGTACTTC. Amino acids: CASSYSKQGEQYF.